The 14 T cell receptor beta chains below were found in one sample sequenced in a study of blood T cell repertoires in COVID-19. Measured with immunoSEQ multiplex PCR; TCRdb has only the in-frame clones, and not every one. The table lists 140,000 to 150,000 clones, 87% of them singletons. The source material was PBMCs or T cells enriched from blood (not recorded which). All receptors come from a man in his fifties or sixties who had recovered from COVID-19.

The J gene is TRBJ2-2, the V gene TRBV6-5; 10 bases fit TRBD1. The ends lost 6 bases at V and 7 bases at J; junction bases unmatched: 5. From germline, CDR1 is MNHEY and CDR2 SVGAGI. The CDR3 covers 14 residues. In DNA, the CDR3 is TGTGCCAGCAGAGGACAGGGGGGTAACGGGGAGCTGTTTTTT. Translation: CASRGQGGNGELFF.

V is TRBV7-8 and J is TRBJ2-7, with 7 bases matching TRBD2. Losses at the gene ends were 8 bases for V and 1 base for J; bases not matched to a gene: 8. Germline V CDR1 and CDR2: SGHVS, FQNEAQ. The CDR3 is 14 amino acids. DNA of the CDR3: TGTGCCAGCGGATTCACCGGGGGGTCCTACGAGCAGTACTTC. Its protein product is CASGFTGGSYEQYF.

The CDR3 loop reads CASSRQGHEQYF. As DNA, the CDR3 is TGTGCCAGCTCCCGACAGGGCCACGAGCAGTACTTC. This chain connects TRBV7-9 to TRBJ2-7; 7 bases fit TRBD1. The V and J ends lost 8 bases and 5 bases, in that order; junction bases with no gene match: 6. The germline V gene encodes CDR1 SEHNR and CDR2 FQNEAQ (reference sequence). CDR3 length: 12 residues.

The rearrangement uses TRBV5-8 and TRBJ2-3, with a weak D call TRBD1 (6 bases). Trimming took 4 bases from V and 0 from J, leaving 15 bases between them. The V gene's germline CDR1 is SGHTS and CDR2 YDEGEE. This CDR3 region has 16 residues. CDR3 region: CASSPGRGLSTDTQYF. CDR3 nucleotides: TGTGCCAGCAGCCCGGGTAGGGGGTTGAGCACAGATACGCAGTATTTT.

This chain uses TRBV28 with TRBJ2-7; D ambiguous. CDR1 is MDHEN, CDR2 SYDVKM, per germline. The CDR3 has 12 residues. V was cut by 7 bases and J by 2 bases, with 9 bases left in between. In DNA, the CDR3 is TGTGCCAGCACCCTGTCTACCTACGAGCAGTACTTC. Its protein is CASTLSTYEQYF.

The V call is TRBV4-2, the J call TRBJ1-2; D perhaps matches TRBD1 (5 bases). This CDR3 spans 15 amino acids. V lost 0 bases and J 5 bases, leaving 13 bases between the germline ends. Per the germline V gene, CDR1 is LGHNA and CDR2 is YNFKEQ. The CDR3 loop is CASSQDRGTEYGYTF. CDR3 coding DNA: TGTGCCAGCAGCCAAGATCGCGGGACGGAGTATGGCTACACCTTC.

The chain carries TRBV6-5 and TRBJ1-1, with D uncertain. The ends were cut back, 7 bases at V and 3 bases at J, with 6 bases in the middle. The CDR3 spans 11 residues. Per the germline V gene, CDR1 is MNHEY and CDR2 is SVGAGI. The CDR3 here is CASKRDTEAFF. The CDR3 nucleotides read TGTGCCAGCAAGCGGGACACTGAAGCTTTCTTT.

The chain is built from TRBV11-2 and TRBJ2-7, with TRBD1 matching over 8 bases. The CDR3 has 15 amino acids. The germline CDR1 and CDR2 sequences are SGHAT and FQNNGV. J gave up 2 bases and V 0 bases, and 3 bases lay outside the gene matches. CDR3 amino acids: CASSLEGTGPYEQYF. The CDR3 region has the DNA TGTGCCAGCAGCTTAGAAGGGACAGGACCCTACGAGCAGTACTTC.

The rearrangement links TRBV19 to TRBJ2-2, with D perhaps matching TRBD1 (6 bases). This CDR3 is 14 amino acids long. CDR1 LNHDA and CDR2 SQIVND come from the germline V gene (reference sequence). Trimming removed 3 bases from V and 7 bases from J, with 12 bases in between. The CDR3 reads CASSMTQGSGELFF. The CDR3, as DNA: TGTGCCAGTAGTATGACACAGGGTAGCGGGGAGCTGTTTTTT.

The chain uses TRBV7-9 and TRBJ1-6, with 7 bases identical to TRBD1. The CDR3 length is 14 residues. CDR1 SEHNR and CDR2 FQNEAQ come from the germline V gene (reference sequence). V gave up 4 bases and J gave up 9 bases; unmatched junction bases: 6. The CDR3 coding sequence is TGTGCCAGCAGCTACGGGACAGTATCTTCACCCCTCCACTTT. It codes for CASSYGTVSSPLHF.

The CDR3 coding sequence is TGTGCCAGCAGTTTAGTAGCGGGTGCCTCCTACGAGCAGTACTTC. This gives the protein CASSLVAGASYEQYF. The chain has TRBV6-5 and TRBJ2-7; TRBD2 matches 7 bases. CDR1 MNHEY and CDR2 SVGAGI come from the germline V gene. V gave up 4 bases and J gave up 0 bases; unmatched junction bases: 6. There are 15 residues in the CDR3.

The genes are TRBV10-3 and TRBJ2-3; D might be TRBD2 (6 bases). The V gene's germline CDR1 is ENHRY and CDR2 SYGVKD. The V end lost 5 bases, the J end lost 0 bases, and 12 bases lay between the germline ends. The CDR3 has 15 residues. The CDR3 DNA sequence: TGTGCCATCAGTACCGGGACTCCTAGCACAGATACGCAGTATTTT. Translating gives CAISTGTPSTDTQYF.

This CDR3 reads CSVGSAGGSYNEQFF. The CDR3, as DNA: TGCAGCGTTGGGTCAGCGGGGGGCTCCTACAATGAGCAGTTCTTC. V and J are TRBV29-1 and TRBJ2-1, with 9 bases identical to TRBD2. Germline V CDR1 and CDR2: SQVTM, ANQGSEA. V lost 4 bases, J lost 0 bases, and 4 bases stayed unmatched. The CDR3 length is 15 residues.

V usage is TRBV6-5 and J usage is TRBJ2-3, with 8 positions matching TRBD2. CDR1 MNHEY and CDR2 SVGAGI come from the germline V gene. J was trimmed by 0 bases and V by 0 bases; bases with no gene match: 2. The CDR3 consists of 16 residues. In DNA form, the CDR3 reads TGTGCCAGCAGTTACTCCCCTAGCGGGAGCACAGATACGCAGTATTTT. As protein: CASSYSPSGSTDTQYF.